The 25 T cell receptor beta chains listed next were all sequenced from one sample in a study of T-cell memory formation after mild COVID-19. TCRdb reprocessed the 5' RACE reads with MiXCR, giving one entry per CDR3 protein. The sample has about 470,000 distinct CDR3 sequences; roughly 18% are singletons. Sample: PBMCs or a T cell subset sorted from them (not recorded which). Every receptor here comes from an adult woman who had mild COVID-19 (a few samples of this study predate the infection). Cell type and time point are not known.

This clonotype was counted ten times or more. This chain uses TRBV12-3 or TRBV12-4 with TRBJ1-1; the D is unclear. Between the trimmed V and J ends, which lost 5 bases and 14 bases, there was a span of 21 bases. This CDR3 has 13 amino acids. CDR3 amino acids: CASSPGSPETAFF. The DNA for the CDR3 is TGTGCCAGCAGTCCCGGGTCCCCTGAAACAGCCTTCTTT.

This clonotype appeared a few times. The genes are TRBV5-1 and TRBJ2-3; 9 bases agree with TRBD2. Per germline, CDR1 SGHRS and CDR2 YFSETQ. This CDR3 has 17 residues. V gave up 0 bases and J gave up 0 bases; unmatched junction bases: 5. This chain's CDR3 is CASSLEGTSSSTDTQYF. The CDR3 DNA is TGCGCCAGCAGCTTGGAAGGGACTAGCTCTAGCACAGATACGCAGTATTTT.

This clonotype was seen at least ten times. The genes are TRBV3-1 and TRBJ1-3, with TRBD1 as a possible D gene (6 bases). Germline CDR1 is LGHDT and CDR2 is YNNKEL (reference sequence). The CDR3 has 17 residues. V was clipped by 4 bases and J by 2 bases, with 18 bases between them. The CDR3 is CASSPNAGRDTGNTIYF. Here the CDR3 DNA reads TGTGCCAGCAGCCCTAATGCCGGCCGGGACACTGGAAACACCATATATTTT.

This clonotype came up a few times. This chain links TRBV5-4 with TRBJ2-1, with 8 positions matching TRBD1. The ends lost 7 bases at V and 0 bases at J; junction bases unmatched: 3. Germline assignment: CDR1 SGHNT and CDR2 YYREEE (reference sequence). CDR3 length: 14 amino acids. The CDR3 bases are TGTGCCAGCTTCAGGGGGCCCTCCTACAATGAGCAGTTCTTC. Its protein is CASFRGPSYNEQFF.

The chain joins TRBV10-3 to TRBJ2-1, with D hard to call. The CDR3 contains 15 residues. Looked up from germline, CDR1 is ENHRY and CDR2 is SYGVKD. V was pared by 2 bases and J by 0 bases, with 8 bases between. The CDR3 nucleotides are TGTGCCATCAGTGAGCAGGCGAGCTCCTACAATGAGCAGTTCTTC. Translated: CAISEQASSYNEQFF.

This chain uses TRBV7-6 with TRBJ2-1; D gene uncertain. The CDR3 runs to 15 residues. Germline V CDR1 and CDR2: SGHVS, FNYEAQ. The V gene lost 5 bases and the J gene lost 0 bases, with 11 bases spanning the gap. Here the CDR3 reads CASSVSYSSYNEQFF. The CDR3 region has the DNA TGTGCCAGCAGCGTTAGCTACAGCTCCTACAATGAGCAGTTCTTC. The complete variable domain, with remaining parts taken from reference TRBV7-6 and TRBJ2-1, reads GAGVSQSPRYKVTKRGQDVALRCDPISGHVSLYWYRQALGQGPEFLTYFNYEAQQDKSGLPNDRFSAERPEGSISTLTIQRTEQRDSAMYRCASSVSYSSYNEQFFGPGTRLTVL.

This sequence joins TRBV7-9 and TRBJ2-3, with D perhaps TRBD2 (6 bases). The germline V gene encodes CDR1 SEHNR and CDR2 FQNEAQ (reference sequence). V was clipped by 3 bases and J by 0 bases, with 16 bases between them. This CDR3 contains 17 residues. The CDR3 region is CASSFDEAGWSTDTQYF. The CDR3 bases are TGTGCCAGCAGCTTTGACGAAGCGGGCTGGAGCACAGATACGCAGTATTTT.

This clonotype was seen ten or more times. The V and J genes are TRBV4-1 and TRBJ2-7; 10 bases map to TRBD1. CDR1 is MGHRA and CDR2 is YSYEKL in the germline V gene. The CDR3 consists of 15 residues. V lost 4 bases to trimming and J lost 2 bases; unmatched junction nucleotides: 5. CDR3 DNA: TGCGCCAGCAGCCCCCGGGGACAGGGGACCTACGAGCAGTACTTC. It encodes CASSPRGQGTYEQYF.

This clonotype has more than one count but fewer than ten. The chain joins TRBV20-1 to TRBJ2-4; 11 positions match TRBD2. V shed 3 bases, J shed 0 bases, and the junction held 10 bases outside the gene matches. Germline CDR1 reads DFQATT; CDR2 reads SNEGSKA (reference sequence). This CDR3 is 18 amino acids long. DNA of the CDR3: TGCAGTGCTAGTTCGGTAGCGGGAGGGAACTTAGCCAAAAACATTCAGTACTTC. Translation: CSASSVAGGNLAKNIQYF.

The chain is built from TRBV10-3 and TRBJ1-2; no firm D call. This CDR3 contains 13 residues. The germline V gene encodes CDR1 ENHRY and CDR2 SYGVKD. Trimming stripped 4 bases from V and 4 bases from J, with 10 bases between. The CDR3 DNA follows: TGTGCCATCAGTGGGGCCCGGATCTATGGCTACACCTTC. Translated, it gives CAISGARIYGYTF.

This clonotype was observed a few times. The chain recombines TRBV20-1 with TRBJ2-1, with D possibly matching TRBD2 (5 bases). V was shortened by 3 bases and J by 5 bases, with 8 bases between the two germline ends. The germline V gene has CDR1 DFQATT and CDR2 SNEGSKA (reference sequence). This CDR3 region has 12 residues. CDR3: CSASSDHNEQFF. The CDR3 nucleotides read TGCAGTGCTAGTAGCGACCACAATGAGCAGTTCTTC.

The rearrangement uses TRBV12-3 or TRBV12-4 and TRBJ2-5; D uncertain. The CDR3 has 12 residues. Between the trimmed V and J ends, which lost 1 base and 7 bases, there was a span of 7 bases. The CDR3 loop is CASSLEVGTQYF. In DNA, the CDR3 is TGTGCCAGCAGTTTAGAGGTGGGGACCCAGTACTTC.

The chain links TRBV6-5 to TRBJ2-3; D gene unclear. Germline CDR1 MNHEY, CDR2 SVGAGI. The V and J ends lost 0 bases and 2 bases respectively, with 9 bases between them. The CDR3 runs to 15 residues. The CDR3 is CASSYSSFYTDTQYF. In nucleotides, the CDR3 is TGTGCCAGCAGTTACTCCTCCTTTTACACAGATACGCAGTATTTT.

The sample holds a few counts of this clonotype. The genes are TRBV5-1 and TRBJ2-1; 10 bases line up with TRBD2. Germline values: CDR1 SGHRS, CDR2 YFSETQ. J lost 1 base, V lost 4 bases, and 17 bases had no gene match. The CDR3 is 20 residues long. The CDR3 DNA follows: TGCGCCAGCAGCCGGACGCCGCAGCGGGAGGGCCCATCATCCTACAATGAGCAGTTCTTC. Encoded protein: CASSRTPQREGPSSYNEQFF.

The chain employs TRBV7-2 and TRBJ2-7; TRBD1 is a possible D gene (6 bases). V was trimmed by 5 bases and J by 4 bases, leaving 18 bases between them. Germline V gene data show CDR1 as SGHTA and CDR2 as FQGNSA. The CDR3 loop spans 15 amino acids. The CDR3 spells CASSHEQGREYEQYF. CDR3 DNA sequence: TGTGCCAGCAGCCATGAACAGGGCAGAGAGTACGAGCAGTACTTC. The whole variable domain, remainder taken from reference TRBV7-2 and TRBJ2-7, is GAGVSQSPSNKVTEKGKDVELRCDPISGHTALYWYRQSLGQGLEFLIYFQGNSAPDKSGLPSDRFSAERTGGSVSTLTIQRTQQEDSAVYLCASSHEQGREYEQYFGPGTRLTVT.

The chain combines TRBV18 with TRBJ2-7; possible D gene TRBD2, 6 bases. Per the germline V gene, CDR1 is KGHSH and CDR2 is LQKENI. The CDR3 is 17 residues long. The ends were cut back, 4 bases at V and 0 bases at J, with 19 bases in the middle. The CDR3 loop reads CASSLLSRGGNSYEQYF. CDR3 coding DNA: TGTGCCAGCTCACTTCTGAGTCGTGGAGGGAACTCCTACGAGCAGTACTTC.

This clonotype has a handful of counts. The chain joins TRBV12-3 or TRBV12-4 to TRBJ2-3; D is unresolved. The length of the CDR3 is 14 residues. V lost 2 bases to trimming and J lost 5 bases, with 11 bases between them. As DNA, the CDR3 is TGTGCCAGCAGTTTATTGTCCAAAGAAGATACGCAGTATTTT. This translates into CASSLLSKEDTQYF.

This clonotype has just a few counts. The chain uses TRBV29-1 and TRBJ2-2; D gene uncertain. Trimming left V 5 bases short and J 2 bases short, with 6 bases between. Germline V gene sequence: CDR1 SQVTM, CDR2 ANQGSEA. There are 12 residues in the CDR3. CDR3 DNA sequence: TGCAGCGTTCATATTAACACCGGGGAGCTGTTTTTT. Protein product: CSVHINTGELFF.

V usage is TRBV3-1 and J usage is TRBJ1-2, with D unresolved. Trimming took off 1 base at V and 8 bases at J, with 5 bases between the two ends. Germline V CDR1 and CDR2: LGHDT, YNNKEL (reference sequence). CDR3 length: 11 amino acids. The CDR3 bases are TGTGCCAGCAGCCAAGTGAGCGGCTACACCTTC. Protein product: CASSQVSGYTF.

The genes are TRBV14 and TRBJ2-6; no firm D call. Looked up from germline, CDR1 is SGHDN and CDR2 is FVKESK. The CDR3 contains 15 residues. The ends were cut back, 2 bases at V and 0 bases at J, with 5 bases in the middle. The CDR3, as DNA: TGTGCCAGCAGCCAACACGCCTCTGGGGCCAACGTCCTGACTTTC. Its translation: CASSQHASGANVLTF.

This clonotype appeared a few times. This sequence joins TRBV4-2 and TRBJ2-3; 9 bases are shared with TRBD2. The ends lost 0 bases at V and 4 bases at J; junction bases unmatched: 11. The CDR3 length is 18 residues. CDR1 and CDR2 from the germline V gene are LGHNA and YNFKEQ. CDR3 in DNA: TGTGCCAGCAGCCAAGAGATGGTGGCGGGAGGGGGCTCAGATACGCAGTATTTT. Translation gives CASSQEMVAGGGSDTQYF.

The rearrangement links TRBV18 to TRBJ2-5; possible D gene TRBD1, 6 bases. The CDR3 length is 14 residues. V was trimmed by 3 bases and J by 2 bases, leaving 10 bases between them. Germline V gives CDR1 KGHSH, CDR2 LQKENI. CDR3 DNA sequence: TGTGCCAGCTCACCGGGAAGGGGGCAAGAGACCCAGTACTTC. This translates into CASSPGRGQETQYF.

The gene calls are TRBV10-3 and TRBJ2-7; no definite D call. Per the germline V gene, CDR1 is ENHRY and CDR2 is SYGVKD. V was shortened by 2 bases and J by 2 bases, with 13 bases between the two germline ends. The CDR3 runs 15 residues. CDR3 amino acids: CAISEDRFGPYEQYF. CDR3 DNA sequence: TGTGCCATCAGTGAGGATCGTTTTGGCCCCTACGAGCAGTACTTC.

The V and J genes are TRBV30 and TRBJ1-2; D gene unclear. V was clipped by 5 bases and J by 0 bases, with 13 bases between them. The CDR3 runs to 14 residues. The germline CDR1 and CDR2 sequences are GTSNPN and SVGIG (reference sequence). The CDR3 spells CAWHSTRANYGYTF. CDR3 coding DNA: TGTGCCTGGCACTCCACCAGAGCTAACTATGGCTACACCTTC.

This clonotype was seen only a few times. The chain combines TRBV5-6 with TRBJ2-7; tentative D call: TRBD1 (5 bases). The ends were cut back, 4 bases at V and 0 bases at J, with 11 bases in the middle. The CDR3 is made up of 14 amino acids. Looked up from germline, CDR1 is SGHDT and CDR2 is YYEEEE. CDR3 residues: CASSAGYISYEQYF. The CDR3 DNA sequence: TGTGCCAGCAGCGCAGGGTACATCTCCTACGAGCAGTACTTC.